These 21 T cell receptor beta chains were sequenced from one sample in a study of Graves' ophthalmopathy and Graves' hyperthyroidism. Amplification of TCR beta CDR3 regions used RNA transcripts. First-round RT-PCR employed HTBI primers, with a second-round multiplex PCR after it. Via MiXCR, TCRdb re-called the multiplex PCR reads, giving one row per CDR3 protein. The sample contains approximately 640,000 distinct CDR3 sequences, under 50% of which appear only once. The sample was peripheral blood. The source is an adult man with Graves' ophthalmopathy.

This clonotype was detected many times. The CDR3 loop is CASSFSGDRYGYTF. The CDR3 DNA follows: TGTGCCAGCAGTTTCTCAGGGGATCGTTATGGCTACACCTTC. The chain employs TRBV12-3 or TRBV12-4 and TRBJ1-2; D may be TRBD1 (6 bases). The CDR3 has 14 amino acids. Trimming took off 3 bases at V and 5 bases at J, with 13 bases between the two ends.

This clonotype was seen ten or more times. This chain links TRBV12-3 or TRBV12-4 with TRBJ2-5; 9 positions agree with TRBD2. V lost 4 bases and J lost 4; bases outside the gene matches: 10. The CDR3 runs 16 residues. The CDR3 DNA reads TGTGCCAGCAGTTCTCCCCTCGGCGGGAGGGTAGAGACCCAGTACTTC. This codes for CASSSPLGGRVETQYF.

As to this clonotype: The missing conserved phenylalanine or tryptophan at the end of this CDR3 makes a read error likely. The limits of the CDR3 on the DNA are not certain, so only TCRdb's listed CDR3 is given. This sequence joins TRBV7-2 and TRBJ1-3; TRBD1 is the table's D call and was not checked against the DNA. The CDR3 is 15 amino acids in total, end residues counted. Germline V gene lookup returns CDR1 SGHTA and CDR2 FQGNSA. This chain's CDR3 is CASRSTDRGGNTIYL.

The chain combines TRBV7-2 with TRBJ2-5; 8 nucleotides line up with TRBD1. CDR3 length: 14 amino acids. The V gene end was trimmed by 0 bases and the J gene end by 7 bases; junction bases not matched to a gene: 4. Germline CDR1 and CDR2: SGHTA and FQGNSA. CDR3 in DNA: TGTGCCAGCAGCTTAGCTACAGGGACAGGGACCCAGTACTTC. This sequence encodes CASSLATGTGTQYF.

The CDR3 nucleotides are TGTGCCAGCTCTACCCAAGTGGGAGCCCTACCTCGGGAGCAGTACTTC. Translated, it gives CASSTQVGALPREQYF. The V and J genes are TRBV6-1 and TRBJ2-5, with D possibly TRBD2 on 6 matching bases. The CDR3 totals 16 residues. Germline assignment: CDR1 MNHNS and CDR2 SASEGT. Trimming took 8 bases from V and 11 from J, leaving 30 bases between them.

The chain is built from TRBV4-3 and TRBJ1-1; no firm D call. CDR1 LGHNA and CDR2 YSLEER come from the germline V gene. The ends were cut back, 2 bases at V and 3 bases at J, with 16 bases in the middle. CDR3 length equals 16 residues. The CDR3 nucleotides are TGCGCCAGCAGCCAACGGGAAACGTGGGTGGACACTGAAGCTTTCTTT. Translation gives CASSQRETWVDTEAFF.

The chain joins TRBV20-1 to TRBJ2-5; D is perhaps TRBD2 (7 bases). Per the germline V gene, CDR1 is DFQATT and CDR2 is SNEGSKA (reference sequence). With 2 bases removed from V and 2 bases from J, the gap between germline ends came to 21 bases. CDR3 length equals 17 residues. As DNA, the CDR3 is TGCAGTGCTAGAAACCTCGCGGGGGCCCTACAACAAGAGACCCAGTACTTC. It encodes CSARNLAGALQQETQYF.

This clonotype has only a few counts. J is TRBJ1-1 and V is TRBV6-5, with 7 nucleotides matching TRBD1. The CDR3 runs 16 residues. CDR1 MNHEY and CDR2 SVGAGI come from the germline V gene. After removal of 0 bases from V and 5 bases from J, the junction contained 9 bases not matched to a gene. This CDR3 reads CASSYSGQTGVTEAFF. In nucleotides, the CDR3 is TGTGCCAGCAGTTACTCGGGGCAAACAGGGGTTACTGAAGCTTTCTTT.

The chain combines TRBV5-1 with TRBJ1-6; tentative D call: TRBD1 (5 bases). The CDR3 is made up of 15 amino acids. Trimming removed 5 bases at V and 5 bases at J, with 14 bases between. Germline loops: CDR1 SGHRS, CDR2 YFSETQ. The CDR3 DNA follows: TGCGCCAGCAGGCCCCCGGGGGGGAATAATTCACCCCTCCACTTT. Its translation is CASRPPGGNNSPLHF.

This clonotype was seen only once. This could be a read error, since a much larger clone is one nucleotide away. The CDR3, as DNA: TGTGCTAGTGGTTTAATCGGGGAAAAACTGTTTTTT. This gives the protein CASGLIGEKLFF. The gene calls are TRBV12-5 and TRBJ1-4; D is unresolved. Trimming took 3 bases from V and 8 from J, leaving 7 bases between them. CDR1 and CDR2 from the germline V gene are LGHNT and FRNRAP. This CDR3 spans 12 amino acids.

To note about this clonotype: One end of the junction varies from germline; a read error may be responsible. The J gene is TRBJ1-1, the V gene TRBV7-2; a weak D match, TRBD1 (5 bases). The CDR3 has 14 residues. Looked up from germline, CDR1 is SGHTA and CDR2 is FQGNSA. Written as DNA, the CDR3 is TGCGCCAGCAGCCCCGGGGAGGGGAGGGATGAAGCTTTCTTT. It codes for CASSPGEGRDEAFF. Looking up the rest from reference TRBV7-2 and TRBJ1-1 gives the full variable domain: GAGVSQSPSNKVTEKGKDVELRCDPISGHTALYWYRQSLGQGLEFLIYFQGNSAPDKSGLPSDRFSAERTGGSVSTLTIQRTQQEDSAVYLCASSPGEGRDEAFFGQGTRLTVV.

The chain uses TRBV9 and TRBJ1-2, with 9 bases fitting TRBD1. The CDR3 totals 13 residues. Germline-derived CDR1 and CDR2 are SGDLS and YYNGEE. The V and J ends lost 7 bases and 6 bases, in that order; junction bases with no gene match: 7. The CDR3 sequence is CASRAGQGDGYTF. For the CDR3, the DNA is TGTGCCAGCCGAGCGGGACAGGGCGATGGCTACACCTTC.

This clonotype has at least ten counts. The chain is built from TRBV6-6 and TRBJ2-2; no firm D call. The CDR3 has 12 amino acids. Germline CDR1 is MNHNY and CDR2 is SVGAGI (reference sequence). Trimming removed 8 bases from V and 4 bases from J, with 8 bases in between. CDR3 region: CASQDSTGELFF. The DNA for the CDR3 is TGTGCCAGCCAAGACTCCACCGGGGAGCTGTTTTTT.

This chain connects TRBV7-2 to TRBJ1-4; a weak D match, TRBD1 (5 bases). Deletions cut 5 bases from V and 4 bases from J, with 14 bases between. This CDR3 has 15 residues. Germline CDR1 and CDR2: SGHTA and FQGNSA. The CDR3 DNA reads as TGTGCCAGCAGCCCTCTTGGGGGGGGTAATGAAAAACTGTTTTTT. Encoded protein: CASSPLGGGNEKLFF. The complete variable domain, with remaining parts taken from reference TRBV7-2 and TRBJ1-4, reads GAGVSQSPSNKVTEKGKDVELRCDPISGHTALYWYRQSLGQGLEFLIYFQGNSAPDKSGLPSDRFSAERTGGSVSTLTIQRTQQEDSAVYLCASSPLGGGNEKLFFGSGTQLSVL.

This clonotype was seen a handful of times. V is TRBV14 and J is TRBJ1-4; maybe TRBD1 (5 bases). Trimming removed 2 bases at V and 7 bases at J, with 11 bases between. The CDR3 contains 14 residues. Germline lookup yields CDR1 SGHDN and CDR2 FVKESK. CDR3 sequence: CASSQIGATEKLFF. CDR3 DNA: TGTGCCAGCAGCCAAATTGGGGCAACTGAAAAACTGTTTTTT.

This clonotype was seen a handful of times. The rearrangement uses TRBV7-9 and TRBJ1-4, with D possibly TRBD1 on 6 matching bases. Germline values: CDR1 SEHNR, CDR2 FQNEAQ (reference sequence). The CDR3 loop spans 16 amino acids. V lost 2 bases and J 3 bases, leaving 13 bases between the germline ends. The chain's CDR3 is CASSLTGGAANEKLFF. The CDR3 DNA reads as TGTGCCAGCAGCTTAACGGGGGGCGCAGCTAATGAAAAACTGTTTTTT.

This clonotype was recorded at least ten times. The V and J genes are TRBV7-9 and TRBJ2-6; no clear D gene. The V and J ends lost 5 bases and 0 bases respectively, with 8 bases between them. The germline CDR1 and CDR2 sequences are SEHNR and FQNEAQ (reference sequence). The CDR3 totals 15 residues. The CDR3 sequence: CASSPGFSGANVLTF. The CDR3 DNA sequence: TGTGCCAGCAGCCCCGGGTTCTCTGGGGCCAACGTCCTGACTTTC.

This clonotype was seen ten or more times. The J gene is TRBJ2-7, the V gene TRBV10-3; TRBD2 is a possible D gene (6 bases). The CDR3 totals 13 residues. Germline CDR1 ENHRY, CDR2 SYGVKD. V was clipped by 10 bases and J by 2 bases, with 15 bases between them. The CDR3 coding sequence is TGTGCCACCGGGAGAGGGGATCCCTACGAGCAGTACTTC. It encodes CATGRGDPYEQYF.

The rearrangement links TRBV4-2 to TRBJ1-2, with D possibly being TRBD1 (5 bases). Per germline, CDR1 LGHNA and CDR2 YNFKEQ. The V end lost 1 base, the J end lost 1 base, and 10 bases lay between the germline ends. There are 15 residues in the CDR3. The CDR3 nucleotides are TGTGCCAGCAGCCAAGGTGGCAGGGATAACTATGGCTACACCTTC. It translates to CASSQGGRDNYGYTF.

This clonotype was seen a handful of times. The gene calls are TRBV3-1 and TRBJ2-7, with D possibly being TRBD2 (5 bases). Germline-derived CDR1 and CDR2 are LGHDT and YNNKEL (reference sequence). The CDR3 runs to 14 residues. Trimming stripped 1 base from V and 3 bases from J, with 10 bases between. CDR3: CASSQVGGLYEQYF. Here the CDR3 DNA reads TGTGCCAGCAGCCAAGTTGGCGGACTCTACGAGCAGTACTTC.

The J gene is TRBJ2-7, the V gene TRBV12-5; 8 bases map to TRBD1. Germline assignment: CDR1 LGHNT and CDR2 FRNRAP. CDR3 size: 15 residues. CDR3 coding DNA: TGTGCCAGCAGTTTAAATCAACAGGGGGGAAGAGAGCAGTACTTC. It codes for CASSLNQQGGREQYF.